A single sample is the source of the 18 T cell receptor beta chains below, sequenced in a study of shared clonotypes between healthy human individuals. Sequencing was performed with immunoSEQ multiplex PCR; in TCRdb, only in-frame clones are kept and a portion is missing. The profile shows millions of clones, approximately 94% of them singletons. The sequencing input was naive CD4+ T cells sorted from blood. Subset given: CD45RA+ positively selected. The source of these receptors is a man between 18 and 29 years old in good health.

The chain uses TRBV6-1 and TRBJ2-7; either TRBD1 or TRBD2 may supply D (5 bases each). The CDR3 loop spans 15 amino acids. Germline V gene sequence: CDR1 MNHNS, CDR2 SASEGT. V lost 5 bases to trimming and J lost 7 bases, with 21 bases between them. In nucleotides, the CDR3 is TGTGCCAGCAGTTGGGGGACGCAGGGCCATGGGGAGCAGTACTTC. Residues: CASSWGTQGHGEQYF.

This chain uses TRBV4-1 with TRBJ2-7; no reliable D call. The germline V gene has CDR1 MGHRA and CDR2 YSYEKL. Trimming took off 0 bases at V and 2 bases at J, with 11 bases between the two ends. The CDR3 totals 15 residues. CDR3 loop: CASSQEVGLTYEQYF. In DNA form, the CDR3 reads TGCGCCAGCAGCCAAGAGGTTGGTCTCACCTACGAGCAGTACTTC.

V gene TRBV6-5 combines with J gene TRBJ1-2; a possible D gene is TRBD1 (5 bases). CDR1 and CDR2 from the germline V gene are MNHEY and SVGAGI. V was trimmed by 9 bases and J by 6 bases, leaving 20 bases between them. CDR3 length equals 14 residues. DNA of the CDR3: TGTGCCAGTGGCAGACGATACTCGGGGGATGGCTACACCTTC. Encoded protein: CASGRRYSGDGYTF.

The CDR3, as DNA: TGTGCCAGTAGTATAGGACAGGGAAAGGCGGGTCAGCCCCAGCATTTT. Protein sequence: CASSIGQGKAGQPQHF. V is TRBV19 and J is TRBJ1-5; 7 bases line up with TRBD1. CDR3 length equals 16 residues. Germline assignment: CDR1 LNHDA and CDR2 SQIVND (reference sequence). V shed 1 base and J 6 bases; nucleotides not matched to a gene: 9.

V is TRBV30 and J is TRBJ1-6; D ambiguous. Germline CDR1 and CDR2: GTSNPN and SVGIG (reference sequence). V shed 2 bases and J shed 9 bases, with 14 bases lying between them. CDR3 length equals 14 residues. The CDR3 DNA reads TGTGCCTGGAGTCCCTTCTTAGGAAGTTCACCCCTCCACTTT. It encodes CAWSPFLGSSPLHF.

The chain carries TRBV20-1 and TRBJ1-4, with D hard to call. The CDR3 is made up of 10 amino acids. The V end lost 6 bases, the J end lost 6 bases, and 5 bases lay between the germline ends. Germline V gives CDR1 DFQATT, CDR2 SNEGSKA (reference sequence). Written as DNA, the CDR3 is TGCAGTGCGCAGGATGAAAAACTGTTTTTT. Translation: CSAQDEKLFF.

CDR3 amino acids: CASSERENGETQYF. DNA for the CDR3: TGCGCCAGCAGCGAGCGGGAGAACGGAGAGACCCAGTACTTC. The chain recombines TRBV5-1 with TRBJ2-5; TRBD2 aligns across 8 bases. This CDR3 has 14 residues. From germline, CDR1 is SGHRS and CDR2 YFSETQ. The V segment lost 4 bases and the J segment 4 bases; nucleotides outside the gene matches: 6.

The V and J genes are TRBV21-1 and TRBJ2-5; TRBD1, the table's D call, was not compared with the DNA. TRBV21-1 is a pseudogene segment. This CDR3 has 15 amino acids. In DNA form, the CDR3 reads TGTGCCAGCAGTGACCCGGGCGACAGCCAAGAGACCCAGTACTTC. Amino acid sequence: CASSDPGDSQETQYF.

The V gene is TRBV30, the J gene TRBJ1-2; 7 nucleotides line up with TRBD1. The CDR3 loop spans 13 amino acids. Per the germline V gene, CDR1 is GTSNPN and CDR2 is SVGIG (reference sequence). V trimming: 3 bases; J trimming: 5 bases; junction bases outside the gene matches: 6. CDR3 amino acids: CAWSRDSEYGYTF. In DNA form, the CDR3 reads TGTGCCTGGAGCCGGGACAGCGAGTATGGCTACACCTTC.

This chain joins TRBV5-4 and TRBJ1-1, with D unclear. V lost 7 bases, J lost 2 bases, and 9 bases lay in between. CDR1 and CDR2 from the germline V gene are SGHNT and YYREEE (reference sequence). This CDR3 spans 12 amino acids. For the CDR3, the DNA is TGTGCCAGCCGACTCGATAACACTGAAGCTTTCTTT. This sequence encodes CASRLDNTEAFF.

The chain employs TRBV6-5 and TRBJ2-1; TRBD2 is a possible D gene (5 bases). The CDR3 sequence is 14 residues long. V was pared by 7 bases and J by 4 bases, with 14 bases between. CDR1 MNHEY and CDR2 SVGAGI come from the germline V gene. The CDR3 sequence: CASTRQGRYNEQFF. In DNA form, the CDR3 reads TGTGCCAGCACCAGACAAGGGAGATACAATGAGCAGTTCTTC.

The chain employs TRBV28 and TRBJ1-6; D is ambiguous. Looked up from germline, CDR1 is MDHEN and CDR2 is SYDVKM. V lost 10 bases, J lost 0 bases, and 13 bases lay in between. CDR3 length: 15 residues. The CDR3 is CATRAESSYNSPLHF. CDR3 bases: TGTGCCACAAGGGCGGAGAGCTCCTATAATTCACCCCTCCACTTT.

The J gene is TRBJ2-1, the V gene TRBV6-5, with D maybe TRBD2 (5 bases). The germline gives CDR1 MNHEY, CDR2 SVGAGI. Trimming cost V 4 bases and J 3 bases, with 10 bases left between them. CDR3 length: 14 residues. The CDR3 here is CASSLVGDYNEQFF. The CDR3 nucleotides read TGTGCCAGCAGTTTGGTCGGGGACTACAATGAGCAGTTCTTC.

The chain joins TRBV10-3 to TRBJ2-1; 7 bases agree with TRBD2. Germline V gives CDR1 ENHRY, CDR2 SYGVKD. V was pared by 0 bases and J by 7 bases, with 9 bases of the junction left unmatched. This CDR3 comprises 16 residues. Here the CDR3 reads CAISESKGGSGNEQFF. The CDR3 nucleotides read TGTGCCATCAGTGAGTCGAAGGGCGGGAGCGGAAATGAGCAGTTCTTC.

This chain connects TRBV1 to TRBJ2-3; TRBD2 was called by the table and not checked on the DNA. TRBV1 is annotated as a pseudogene. The CDR3 spans 18 residues. This CDR3 reads CTSSQVGSGLAGSRAQYF. The CDR3 nucleotides are TGCACCAGCAGCCAAGTGGGTTCGGGACTAGCGGGATCCAGGGCGCAGTATTTT.

The gene calls are TRBV5-4 and TRBJ2-7, with D possibly being TRBD1 or TRBD2 (5 bases each). This CDR3 region has 14 residues. Trimming took off 4 bases at V and 6 bases at J, with 17 bases between the two ends. The germline V gene has CDR1 SGHNT and CDR2 YYREEE (reference sequence). CDR3: CASSRASGTPEQYF. The CDR3 region has the DNA TGTGCCAGCAGCAGGGCGTCCGGGACCCCCGAGCAGTACTTC.

The chain links TRBV11-2 to TRBJ2-5, with unresolved D. The V gene's germline CDR1 is SGHAT and CDR2 FQNNGV. The CDR3 has 15 amino acids. V lost 0 bases and J lost 0, with 8 bases in between. As DNA, the CDR3 is TGTGCCAGCAGCTTAGATTGGCAGAACCAAGAGACCCAGTACTTC. It encodes CASSLDWQNQETQYF.

DNA of the CDR3: TGTGCCAGCAGCCGGACTAGCGGGGGTATAGGGGCCGGGGAGCTGTTTTTT. Its protein product is CASSRTSGGIGAGELFF. The chain links TRBV7-8 to TRBJ2-2; 13 bases are shared with TRBD2. The CDR3 covers 17 residues. V shed 5 bases and J 6 bases; nucleotides not matched to a gene: 9. The germline V gene has CDR1 SGHVS and CDR2 FQNEAQ. Drawing the rest from reference TRBV7-8 and TRBJ2-2, the complete variable domain is GAGVSQSPRYKVAKRGQDVALRCDPISGHVSLFWYQQALGQGPEFLTYFQNEAQLDKSGLPSDRFFAERPEGSVSTLKIQRTQQEDSAVYLCASSRTSGGIGAGELFFGEGSRLTVL.